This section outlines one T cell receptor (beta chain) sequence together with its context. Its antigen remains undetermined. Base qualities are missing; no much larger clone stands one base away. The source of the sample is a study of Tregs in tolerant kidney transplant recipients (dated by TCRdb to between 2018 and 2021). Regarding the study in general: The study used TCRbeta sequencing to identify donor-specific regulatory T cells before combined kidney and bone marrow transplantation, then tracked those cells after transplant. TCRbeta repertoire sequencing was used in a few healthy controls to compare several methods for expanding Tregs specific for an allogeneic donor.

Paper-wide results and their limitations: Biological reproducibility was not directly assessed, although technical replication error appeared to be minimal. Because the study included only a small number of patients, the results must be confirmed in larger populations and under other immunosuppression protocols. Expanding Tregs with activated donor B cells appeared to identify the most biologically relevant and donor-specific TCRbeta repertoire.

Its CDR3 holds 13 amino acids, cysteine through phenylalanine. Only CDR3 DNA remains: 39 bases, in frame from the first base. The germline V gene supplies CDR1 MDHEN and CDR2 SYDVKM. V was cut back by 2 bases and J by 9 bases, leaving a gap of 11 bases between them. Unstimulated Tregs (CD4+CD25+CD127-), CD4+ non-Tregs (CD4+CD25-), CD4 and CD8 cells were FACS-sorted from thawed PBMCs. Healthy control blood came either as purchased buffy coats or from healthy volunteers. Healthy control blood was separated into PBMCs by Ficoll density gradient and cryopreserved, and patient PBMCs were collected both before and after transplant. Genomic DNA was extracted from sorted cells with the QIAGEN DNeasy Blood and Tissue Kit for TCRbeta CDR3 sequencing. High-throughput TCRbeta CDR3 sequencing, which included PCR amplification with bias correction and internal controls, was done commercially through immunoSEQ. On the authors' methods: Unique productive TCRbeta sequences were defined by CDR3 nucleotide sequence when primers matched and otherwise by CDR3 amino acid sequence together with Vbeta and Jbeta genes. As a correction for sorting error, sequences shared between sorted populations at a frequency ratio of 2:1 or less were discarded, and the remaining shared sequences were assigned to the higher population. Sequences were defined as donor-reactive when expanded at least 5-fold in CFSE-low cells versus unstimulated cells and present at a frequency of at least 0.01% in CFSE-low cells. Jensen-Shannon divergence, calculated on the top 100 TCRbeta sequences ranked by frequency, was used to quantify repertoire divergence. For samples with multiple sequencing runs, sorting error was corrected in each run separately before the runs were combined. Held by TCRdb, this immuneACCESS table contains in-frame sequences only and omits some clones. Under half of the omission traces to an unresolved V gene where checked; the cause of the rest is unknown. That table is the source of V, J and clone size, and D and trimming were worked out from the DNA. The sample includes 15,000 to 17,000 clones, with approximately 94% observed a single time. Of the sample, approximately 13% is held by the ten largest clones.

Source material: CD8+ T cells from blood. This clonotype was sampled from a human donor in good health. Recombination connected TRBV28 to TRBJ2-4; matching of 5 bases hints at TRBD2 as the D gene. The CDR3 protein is CASSLPSRSIQYF. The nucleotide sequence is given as TGTGCCAGCAGTTTACCTAGCCGCAGCATTCAGTACTTC. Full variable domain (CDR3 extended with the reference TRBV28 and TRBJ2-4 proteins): DVKVTQSSRYLVKRTGEKVFLECVQDMDHENMFWYRQDPGLGLRLIYFSYDVKMKEKGDIPEGYSVSREKKERFSLILESASTNQTSMYLCASSLPSRSIQYFGAGTRLSVL.